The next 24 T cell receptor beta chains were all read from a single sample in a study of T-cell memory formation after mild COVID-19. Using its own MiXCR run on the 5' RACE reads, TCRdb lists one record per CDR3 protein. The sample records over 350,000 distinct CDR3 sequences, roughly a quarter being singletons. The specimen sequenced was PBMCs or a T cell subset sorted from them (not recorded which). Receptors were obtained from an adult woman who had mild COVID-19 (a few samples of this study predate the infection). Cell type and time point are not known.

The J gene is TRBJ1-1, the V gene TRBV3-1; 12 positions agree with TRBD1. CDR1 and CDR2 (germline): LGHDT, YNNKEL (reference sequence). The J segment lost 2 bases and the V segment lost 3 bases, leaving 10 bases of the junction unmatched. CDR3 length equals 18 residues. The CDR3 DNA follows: TGTGCCAGCAGCCAGACCTCCGGGACAGGGGGCCTCAACACTGAAGCTTTCTTT. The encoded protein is CASSQTSGTGGLNTEAFF.

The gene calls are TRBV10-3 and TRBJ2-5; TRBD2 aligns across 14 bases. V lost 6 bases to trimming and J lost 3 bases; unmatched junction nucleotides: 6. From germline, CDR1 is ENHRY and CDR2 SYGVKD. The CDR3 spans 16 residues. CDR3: CAIRETSGGEKETQYF. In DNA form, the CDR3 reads TGTGCCATCAGGGAGACTAGCGGGGGGGAGAAAGAGACCCAGTACTTC.

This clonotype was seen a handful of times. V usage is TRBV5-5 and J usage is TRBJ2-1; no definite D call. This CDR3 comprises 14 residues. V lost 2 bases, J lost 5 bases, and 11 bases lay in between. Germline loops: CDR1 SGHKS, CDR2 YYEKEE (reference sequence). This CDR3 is CASSFGPQNNEQFF. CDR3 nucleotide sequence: TGTGCCAGCAGCTTTGGCCCCCAGAACAATGAGCAGTTCTTC.

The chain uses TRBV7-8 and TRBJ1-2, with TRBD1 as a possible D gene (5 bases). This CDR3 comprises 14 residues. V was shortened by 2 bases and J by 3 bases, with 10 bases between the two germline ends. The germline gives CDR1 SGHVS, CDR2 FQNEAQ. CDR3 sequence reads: CASSLLWGDYGYTF. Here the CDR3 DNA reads TGTGCCAGCAGCTTATTGTGGGGCGACTATGGCTACACCTTC.

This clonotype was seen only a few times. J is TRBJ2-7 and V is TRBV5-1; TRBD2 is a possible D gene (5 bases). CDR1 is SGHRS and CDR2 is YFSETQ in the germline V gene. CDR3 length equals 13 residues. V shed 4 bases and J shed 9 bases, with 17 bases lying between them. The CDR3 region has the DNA TGCGCCAGCAGCACGGAAGAGGGTGCGCGGCAGTACTTC. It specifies CASSTEEGARQYF.

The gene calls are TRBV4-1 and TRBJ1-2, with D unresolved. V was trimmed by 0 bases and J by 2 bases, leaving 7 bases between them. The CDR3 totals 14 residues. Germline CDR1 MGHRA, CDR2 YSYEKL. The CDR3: CASSQETENYGYTF. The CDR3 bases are TGCGCCAGCAGCCAAGAAACGGAAAACTATGGCTACACCTTC.

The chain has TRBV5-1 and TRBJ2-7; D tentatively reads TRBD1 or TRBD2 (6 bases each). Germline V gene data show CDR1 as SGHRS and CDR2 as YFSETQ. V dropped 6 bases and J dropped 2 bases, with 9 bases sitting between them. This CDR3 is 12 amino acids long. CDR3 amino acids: CASKEGAYEQYF. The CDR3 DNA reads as TGCGCCAGCAAGGAGGGGGCCTACGAGCAGTACTTC.

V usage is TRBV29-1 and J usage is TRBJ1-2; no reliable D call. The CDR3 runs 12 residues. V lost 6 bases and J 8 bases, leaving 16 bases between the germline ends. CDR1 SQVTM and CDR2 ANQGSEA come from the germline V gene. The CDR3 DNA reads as TGCAGCGTGCCCGGGCTAGGAGGGGGCTACACCTTC. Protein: CSVPGLGGGYTF.

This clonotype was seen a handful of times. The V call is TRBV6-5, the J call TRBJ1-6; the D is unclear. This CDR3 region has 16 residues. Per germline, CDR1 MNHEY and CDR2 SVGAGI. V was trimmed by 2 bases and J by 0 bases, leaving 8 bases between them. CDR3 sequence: CASSYAVSSYNSPLHF. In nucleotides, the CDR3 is TGTGCCAGCAGTTACGCGGTCAGCTCCTATAATTCACCCCTCCACTTT.

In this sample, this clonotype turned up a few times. Here the CDR3 DNA reads TGCAGCGTTGATGGCAACCAAGAGACCCAGTACTTC. This sequence encodes CSVDGNQETQYF. The chain couples TRBV29-1 to TRBJ2-5; no clear D gene. The CDR3 totals 12 residues. Germline CDR1 SQVTM, CDR2 ANQGSEA. Trimming removed 3 bases from V and 0 bases from J, with 5 bases in between.

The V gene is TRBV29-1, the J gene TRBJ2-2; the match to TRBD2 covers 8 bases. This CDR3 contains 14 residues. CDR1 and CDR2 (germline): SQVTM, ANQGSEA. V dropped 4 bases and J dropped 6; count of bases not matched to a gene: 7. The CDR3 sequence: CSVAGGLYAGELFF. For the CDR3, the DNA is TGCAGCGTTGCGGGGGGGCTGTATGCCGGGGAGCTGTTTTTT.

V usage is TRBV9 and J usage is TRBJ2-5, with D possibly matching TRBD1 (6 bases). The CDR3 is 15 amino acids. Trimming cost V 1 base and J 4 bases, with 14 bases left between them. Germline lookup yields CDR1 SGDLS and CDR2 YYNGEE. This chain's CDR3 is CASSVQGRWSETQYF. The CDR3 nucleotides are TGTGCCAGCAGCGTACAGGGGCGTTGGTCAGAGACCCAGTACTTC.

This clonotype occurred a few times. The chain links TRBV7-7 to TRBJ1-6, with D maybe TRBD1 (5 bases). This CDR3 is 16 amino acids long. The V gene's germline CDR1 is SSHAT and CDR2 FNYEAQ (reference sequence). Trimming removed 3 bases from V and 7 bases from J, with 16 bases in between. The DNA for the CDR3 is TGTGCCAGCAGCTTGGTGGACACCTCGCGGAATTCACCCCTCCACTTT. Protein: CASSLVDTSRNSPLHF.

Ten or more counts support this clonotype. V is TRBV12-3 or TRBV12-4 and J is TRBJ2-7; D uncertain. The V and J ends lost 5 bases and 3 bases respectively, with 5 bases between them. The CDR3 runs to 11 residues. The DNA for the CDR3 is TGTGCCAGCAGTAACGGCTACGAGCAGTACTTC. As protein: CASSNGYEQYF.

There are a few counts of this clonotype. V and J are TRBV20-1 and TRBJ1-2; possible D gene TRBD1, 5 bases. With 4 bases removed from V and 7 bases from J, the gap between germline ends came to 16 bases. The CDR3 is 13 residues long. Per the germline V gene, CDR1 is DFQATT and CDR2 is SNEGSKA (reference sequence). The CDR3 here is CSATPEGVPGYTF. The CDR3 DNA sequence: TGCAGTGCTACCCCGGAAGGGGTCCCTGGCTACACCTTC.

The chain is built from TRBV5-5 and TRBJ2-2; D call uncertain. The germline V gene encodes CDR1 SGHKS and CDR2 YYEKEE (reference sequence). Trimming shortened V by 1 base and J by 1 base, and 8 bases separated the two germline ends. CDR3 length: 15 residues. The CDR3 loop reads CASSLPALNTGELFF. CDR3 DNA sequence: TGTGCCAGCAGCTTGCCGGCCTTGAACACCGGGGAGCTGTTTTTT. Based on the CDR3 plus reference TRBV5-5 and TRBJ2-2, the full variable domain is DAGVTQSPTHLIKTRGQQVTLRCSPISGHKSVSWYQQVLGQGPQFIFQYYEKEERGRGNFPDRFSARQFPNYSSELNVNALLLGDSALYLCASSLPALNTGELFFGEGSRLTVL.

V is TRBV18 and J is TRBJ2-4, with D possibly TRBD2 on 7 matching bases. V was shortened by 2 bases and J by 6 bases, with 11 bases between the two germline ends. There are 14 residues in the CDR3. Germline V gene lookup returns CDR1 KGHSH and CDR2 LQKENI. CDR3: CASSPTGGANIQYF. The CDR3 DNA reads TGTGCCAGCTCACCAACGGGGGGCGCAAACATTCAGTACTTC.

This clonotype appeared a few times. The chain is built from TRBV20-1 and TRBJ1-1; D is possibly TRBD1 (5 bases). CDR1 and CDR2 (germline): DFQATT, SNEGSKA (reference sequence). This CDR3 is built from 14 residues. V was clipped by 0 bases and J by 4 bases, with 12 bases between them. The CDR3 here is CSAREVRVVTEAFF. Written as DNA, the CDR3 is TGCAGTGCTAGAGAGGTCAGGGTGGTCACTGAAGCTTTCTTT.

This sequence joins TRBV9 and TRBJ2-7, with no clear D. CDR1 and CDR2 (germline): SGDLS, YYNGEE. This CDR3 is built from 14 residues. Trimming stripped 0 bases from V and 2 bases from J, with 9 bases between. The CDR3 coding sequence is TGTGCCAGCAGCGTAGATCCAGAGACCTACGAGCAGTACTTC. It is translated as CASSVDPETYEQYF. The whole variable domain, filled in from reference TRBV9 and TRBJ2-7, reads DSGVTQTPKHLITATGQRVTLRCSPRSGDLSVYWYQQSLDQGLQFLIQYYNGEERAKGNILERFSAQQFPDLHSELNLSSLELGDSALYFCASSVDPETYEQYFGPGTRLTVT.

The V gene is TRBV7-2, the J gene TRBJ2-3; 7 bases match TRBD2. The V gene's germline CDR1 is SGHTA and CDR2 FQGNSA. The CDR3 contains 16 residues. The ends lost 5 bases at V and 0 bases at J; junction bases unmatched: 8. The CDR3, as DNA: TGTGCCAGCAGCCCCAAGCGGGGCCCTAGCACAGATACGCAGTATTTT. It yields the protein CASSPKRGPSTDTQYF.

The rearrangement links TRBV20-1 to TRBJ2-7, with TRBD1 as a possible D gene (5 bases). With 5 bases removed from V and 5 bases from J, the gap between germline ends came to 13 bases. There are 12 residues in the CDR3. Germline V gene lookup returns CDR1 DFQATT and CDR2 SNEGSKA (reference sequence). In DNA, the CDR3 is TGCAGTGCTTTGTTAGGGGTCCACGAGCAGTACTTC. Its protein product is CSALLGVHEQYF.

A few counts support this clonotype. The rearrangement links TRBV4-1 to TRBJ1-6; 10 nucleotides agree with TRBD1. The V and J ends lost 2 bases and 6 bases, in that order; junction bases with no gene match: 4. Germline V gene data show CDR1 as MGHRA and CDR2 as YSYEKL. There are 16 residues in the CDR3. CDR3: CASSQRQGAGNSPLHF. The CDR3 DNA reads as TGCGCCAGCAGCCAACGACAGGGGGCTGGTAATTCACCCCTCCACTTT.

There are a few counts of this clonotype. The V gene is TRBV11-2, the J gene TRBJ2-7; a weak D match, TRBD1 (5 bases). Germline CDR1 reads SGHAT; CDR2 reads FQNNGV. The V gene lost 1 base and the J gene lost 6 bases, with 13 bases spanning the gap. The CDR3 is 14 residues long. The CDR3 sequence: CASSLVDSSLEQYF. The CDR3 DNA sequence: TGTGCCAGCAGCTTAGTAGACAGCTCCCTCGAGCAGTACTTC.

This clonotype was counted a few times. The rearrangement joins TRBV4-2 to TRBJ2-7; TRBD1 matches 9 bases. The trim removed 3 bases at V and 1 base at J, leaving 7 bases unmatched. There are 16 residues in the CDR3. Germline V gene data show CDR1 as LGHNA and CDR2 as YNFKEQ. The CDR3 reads CASSHGGQGTSYEQYF. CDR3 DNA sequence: TGTGCCAGCAGCCACGGAGGACAGGGGACTTCCTACGAGCAGTACTTC.